Following are 13 T cell receptor beta chains from one sample sequenced in a study of T-cell memory formation after mild COVID-19. TCRdb recomputed calls from the 5' RACE reads with MiXCR, one row per CDR3 protein. The sample lists 350,000 or so distinct CDR3 sequences; roughly 13% were seen once. Sequencing was done on a sample of PBMCs or a T cell subset sorted from them (not recorded which). These receptors came from a man younger than 30 who had mild COVID-19 (a few samples of this study predate the infection). Cell type and time point are not known.

There are a few counts of this clonotype. The CDR3 nucleotides are TGTGCCAGCAGTCCAGACACCCTTGCCGAGCAGTACGTC. This sequence encodes CASSPDTLAEQYV. V usage is TRBV6-2 or TRBV6-3 and J usage is TRBJ2-7; D is unresolved. Trimming took 5 bases from V and 6 from J, leaving 14 bases between them. There are 13 residues in the CDR3. Germline-derived CDR1 and CDR2 are MNHEY and SVGEGT.

This chain links TRBV27 with TRBJ1-5; D gene ambiguous. This CDR3 region has 15 residues. Germline V gene lookup returns CDR1 MNHEY and CDR2 SMNVEV (reference sequence). The V and J ends lost 3 bases and 3 bases respectively, with 12 bases between them. The CDR3 here is CASSFEGMDNQPQHF. The CDR3 nucleotides read TGTGCCAGCAGTTTCGAAGGCATGGACAATCAGCCCCAGCATTTT.

This clonotype was seen a few times. The rearrangement uses TRBV20-1 and TRBJ2-1; 8 bases line up with TRBD2. The germline V gene encodes CDR1 DFQATT and CDR2 SNEGSKA (reference sequence). The CDR3 has 14 residues. With V trimmed by 1 base and J by 3 bases, 2 bases remained unmatched. CDR3 coding DNA: TGCAGTGCTAGAGCGGGGGGGATCTACAATGAGCAGTTCTTC. Translation: CSARAGGIYNEQFF.

This clonotype was seen ten or more times. This chain uses TRBV4-3 with TRBJ2-1; 7 bases match TRBD1. Germline CDR1 and CDR2: LGHNA and YSLEER. The length of the CDR3 is 15 residues. The trim removed 4 bases at V and 4 bases at J, leaving 7 bases unmatched. The CDR3 spells CASSPGTANYNEQFF. CDR3 DNA sequence: TGCGCCAGCAGCCCAGGGACAGCAAATTACAATGAGCAGTTCTTC.

This clonotype was observed many times. CDR3 DNA: TGTGCCAGCAGTTACCCTAGCGGTGACTCCTACAATGAGCAGTTCTTC. Protein sequence: CASSYPSGDSYNEQFF. This rearrangement joins TRBV6-6 to TRBJ2-1; 7 nucleotides agree with TRBD2. Per germline, CDR1 MNHNY and CDR2 SVGAGI (reference sequence). This CDR3 has 16 amino acids. V lost 2 bases to trimming and J lost 0 bases; unmatched junction nucleotides: 4.

This clonotype appeared a few times. The genes are TRBV6-4 and TRBJ2-3, with D tentatively TRBD1 (6 bases). V was trimmed by 6 bases and J by 3 bases, leaving 16 bases between them. In germline, CDR1 is MRHNA, CDR2 SNTAGT. This CDR3 is 15 amino acids long. This CDR3 reads CASSAQGSGTDTQYF. The CDR3 coding sequence is TGTGCCAGCAGCGCGCAGGGGTCAGGAACAGATACGCAGTATTTT.

The chain joins TRBV3-1 to TRBJ2-5; no definite D call. Per germline, CDR1 LGHDT and CDR2 YNNKEL (reference sequence). Trimming took 1 base from V and 0 from J, leaving 15 bases between them. The CDR3 totals 17 residues. CDR3 amino acids: CASSQGKISSYQETQYF. The CDR3 bases are TGTGCCAGCAGCCAAGGGAAAATTAGCTCGTACCAAGAGACCCAGTACTTC.

This clonotype came up many times. The gene calls are TRBV4-1 and TRBJ1-5; D ambiguous. Germline V lookup: CDR1 MGHRA, CDR2 YSYEKL. V was trimmed by 0 bases and J by 0 bases, leaving 6 bases between them. CDR3 length equals 15 residues. Here the CDR3 DNA reads TGCGCCAGCAGCCAAGAACAGTTTAGCAATCAGCCCCAGCATTTT. This codes for CASSQEQFSNQPQHF.

As regards this clonotype: One base away lies a much larger clone, so this may be a sequencing read error. The chain recombines TRBV10-3 with TRBJ2-5; D is undetermined. From germline, CDR1 is ENHRY and CDR2 SYGVKD. Trimming pared 5 bases from V and 1 base from J, leaving 8 bases between. The CDR3 length is 13 residues. The DNA for the CDR3 is TGTGCCATCAGTCAGGACGCCCAAGAGACCCAGTACTTC. The encoded protein is CAISQDAQETQYF.

This clonotype was seen more than once but under ten times. This chain joins TRBV5-1 and TRBJ2-1; D is perhaps TRBD1 (5 bases). CDR3 length: 17 amino acids. Trimming took 3 bases from V and 0 from J, leaving 16 bases between them. Germline V CDR1 and CDR2: SGHRS, YFSETQ. CDR3 sequence reads: CASSWPSAGNSYNEQFF. CDR3 coding DNA: TGCGCCAGCAGCTGGCCCTCCGCAGGGAACTCCTACAATGAGCAGTTCTTC.

This clonotype showed up just a few times. CDR3 nucleotides: TGTGCCAGCAGCTTAGAAGCAGTCTTGAACACTGAAGCTTTCTTT. Translation gives CASSLEAVLNTEAFF. The gene calls are TRBV11-1 and TRBJ1-1; D gene uncertain. The V gene's germline CDR1 is SGHAT and CDR2 FQDESV (reference sequence). This CDR3 is 15 amino acids long. The V end lost 1 base, the J end lost 0 bases, and 9 bases lay between the germline ends.

CDR3 DNA sequence: TGTGCTAGTGGTACGGACAGGGTAGAGACCCAGTACTTC. Its translation is CASGTDRVETQYF. The chain combines TRBV12-5 with TRBJ2-5; 8 bases agree with TRBD1. The J segment lost 4 bases and the V segment lost 5 bases, leaving 3 bases of the junction unmatched. The CDR3 runs 13 residues. Germline V lookup: CDR1 LGHNT, CDR2 FRNRAP.

The V and J genes are TRBV11-2 and TRBJ2-5; perhaps TRBD1 as D (6 bases). Germline V CDR1 and CDR2: SGHAT, FQNNGV. V lost 2 bases to trimming and J lost 3 bases, with 10 bases between them. There are 14 residues in the CDR3. The CDR3 here is CASSLQAGEETQYF. As DNA, the CDR3 is TGTGCCAGCAGCTTACAAGCAGGGGAAGAGACCCAGTACTTC.